The rows below give T cell receptor beta chains drawn from one sample of a study of blood T cell repertoires in COVID-19. Data came from immunoSEQ multiplex PCR; TCRdb stores just in-frame clones and leaves some out. The repertoire holds 200,000 to 250,000 clones, with about 83% as singletons. Sequencing input: PBMCs or T cells enriched from blood (not recorded which). Source of these receptors: a woman aged 40 to 50 who had recovered from COVID-19. Each CDR3 is given with its conserved first and last residue. A D gene is named only where the DNA matches it firmly. A clone size is listed for some rows: how often the clone was seen (once, few, many), or a class if it is expanded.

v_gene	d_gene	j_gene	abundance	CDR3aa	CDR3nt
TRBV7-2	.	TRBJ1-5	.	CASSLDGSNQPQHF	TGTGCCAGCAGCTTAGACGGGTCCAATCAGCCCCAGCATTTT
TRBV27	.	TRBJ1-1	.	CASSLGGSEAFF	TGTGCCAGCAGTTTGGGCGGGTCTGAAGCTTTCTTT
TRBV2	.	TRBJ1-6	.	CASNMDNSPLHF	TGTGCCAGCAACATGGATAATTCACCCCTCCACTTT
TRBV6-5	TRBD2	TRBJ2-1	.	CASSYAGEGNEQFF	TGTGCCAGCAGTTATGCGGGAGAAGGCAATGAGCAGTTCTTC
TRBV27	.	TRBJ1-1	.	CASSLSRVSGTEAFF	TGTGCCAGCAGTTTATCGCGGGTTAGCGGCACTGAAGCTTTCTTT
TRBV4-2	.	TRBJ2-1	.	CASSQDPGGNSGEQFF	TGTGCCAGCAGCCAAGATCCTGGCGGGAATTCAGGTGAGCAGTTCTTC
TRBV11-2	TRBD1	TRBJ1-2	.	CASSLTGAGGDYGYTF	TGTGCCAGCAGCTTAACGGGGGCAGGGGGCGACTATGGCTACACCTTC
TRBV9	.	TRBJ2-1	.	CASSVGDSRTNEQFF	TGTGCCAGCAGCGTAGGGGACTCCCGAACGAATGAGCAGTTCTTC
TRBV19	.	TRBJ1-2	.	CASSMQGTNYGYTF	TGTGCCAGTAGTATGCAGGGAACTAACTATGGCTACACCTTC
TRBV18	.	TRBJ2-7	few	CASSYRDMDEQYF	TGTGCCAGCTCATACCGGGACATGGACGAGCAGTACTTC
TRBV11-2	.	TRBJ2-1	.	CASTRMGLSLGPEQFF	TGTGCCAGCACACGAATGGGACTTTCTCTCGGCCCTGAGCAGTTCTTC
TRBV5-1	TRBD2	TRBJ2-2	.	CASRPGGRAGTGELFF	TGCGCCAGCAGACCCGGCGGGAGGGCTGGCACCGGGGAGCTGTTTTTT
TRBV13	TRBD2	TRBJ2-1	.	CASSSSGLAEPNNEQFF	TGTGCCAGCAGCTCGTCGGGACTAGCGGAACCCAACAATGAGCAGTTCTTC
TRBV3-1/TRBV3-2	.	TRBJ1-5	.	CASSGQISNQPQHF	TGTGCCAGCAGTGGACAGATTAGCAATCAGCCCCAGCATTTT
TRBV7-2	TRBD2	TRBJ2-5	.	CASSSGGGRAAGETQYF	TGTGCCAGCAGCTCGGGGGGCGGGAGGGCTGCAGGAGAGACCCAGTACTTC
TRBV15	TRBD2	TRBJ2-3	.	CATSRDRTSGSSADTQYF	TGTGCCACCAGCAGAGATAGGACTAGCGGGAGTAGTGCGGATACGCAGTATTTT
TRBV29-1	.	TRBJ1-1	.	CSATQGPNTEAFF	TGCAGCGCAACACAGGGCCCGAACACTGAAGCTTTCTTT
TRBV3-1/TRBV3-2	TRBD2	TRBJ2-7	few	CASSQEVSGTSPRSEQYF	TGTGCCAGCAGCCAAGAGGTAAGCGGGACCTCCCCACGCTCCGAGCAGTACTTC
TRBV4-1	TRBD1	TRBJ1-6	.	CASSQRTGTGALPLHF	TGCGCCAGCAGCCAAAGGACCGGGACAGGGGCTTTACCCCTCCACTTT
TRBV28	.	TRBJ2-7	.	CATQSGVRGEQYF	TGTGCCACCCAATCCGGGGTTCGAGGCGAGCAGTACTTC
TRBV3-1/TRBV3-2	TRBD2	TRBJ2-1	.	CASTRTSGSTEQFF	TGTGCCAGCACCAGGACTAGCGGGAGTACTGAGCAGTTCTTC
TRBV19	TRBD1	TRBJ1-1	many	CASSRGTGIGAEAFF	TGTGCCAGTAGCCGAGGGACAGGGATCGGCGCTGAAGCTTTCTTT